This T cell receptor (beta chain) is from a study of T cells in Graves' hyperthyroidism and ophthalmopathy. Study-level findings and limits: Through a model of 13 V-J features, ophthalmopathy was separated from stable hyperthyroidism.

This clonotype was found many times. What it binds is unknown. From RNA transcripts, TCR beta CDR3 regions were amplified. Researchers ran a first-round RT-PCR on the TCR CDR3 using the HTBI primer set. TCRdb reanalysed the multiplex PCR reads using MiXCR and keeps one entry per CDR3 protein. The sample has 600,000 to 750,000 distinct CDR3 sequences; roughly 17% are singletons. V lost 5 bases to trimming and J lost 4 bases, with 18 bases between them. This CDR3 region has 15 residues. Germline CDR1 and CDR2: MDHEN and SYDVKM. The chain recombines TRBV28 with TRBJ2-7; possible D gene TRBD1, 5 bases. The TCR sequence derives from a man in his forties or fifties with Graves' hyperthyroidism. The sequenced material came from blood. The CDR3 bases are TGTGCCAGCAGTCCCCTCGGCAGGGTTGCGTACGAGCAGTACTTC. It specifies CASSPLGRVAYEQYF.